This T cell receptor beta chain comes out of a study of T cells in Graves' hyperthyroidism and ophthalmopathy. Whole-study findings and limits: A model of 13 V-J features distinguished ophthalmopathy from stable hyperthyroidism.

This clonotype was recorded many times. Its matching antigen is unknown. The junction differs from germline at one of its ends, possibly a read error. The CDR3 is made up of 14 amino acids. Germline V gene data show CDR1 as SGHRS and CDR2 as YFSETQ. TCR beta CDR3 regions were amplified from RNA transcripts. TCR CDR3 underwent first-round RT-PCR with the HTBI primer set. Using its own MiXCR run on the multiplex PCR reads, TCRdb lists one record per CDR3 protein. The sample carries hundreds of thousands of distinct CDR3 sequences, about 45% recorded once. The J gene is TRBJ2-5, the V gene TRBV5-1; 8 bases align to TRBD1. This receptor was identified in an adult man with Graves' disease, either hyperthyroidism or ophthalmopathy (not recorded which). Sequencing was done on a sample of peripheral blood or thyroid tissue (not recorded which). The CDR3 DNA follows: TGTGCCAGCAGCTTAGGACAGGGCGGGGAGACCCAGTACTTC. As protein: CASSLGQGGETQYF.